The rows below give T cell receptor beta chains drawn from one sample of a study of radiotherapy plus CTLA-4 blockade in lung cancer. Sequencing was performed with immunoSEQ multiplex PCR; in TCRdb, only in-frame clones are kept and a portion is missing. The sample holds some 110,000 clones, 75% to 80% seen once. The material sequenced was peripheral blood, taken from a patient treated with radiotherapy plus ipilimumab. These receptors all stem from a human donor with non-small cell lung cancer who had a partial response to radiotherapy plus ipilimumab. The conserved cysteine and the conserved F or W are not part of the CDR3 here.

j_call v_call cdr3_aa
TRBJ2-2 TRBV7-9 ASLKTEVNTGELF
TRBJ1-1 TRBV6-1 ATSKAKSGRLMNTEAF
TRBJ2-7 TRBV7-9 ASSLGVGAVGEQY
TRBJ1-1 TRBV2 ASRRQGGTEAF
TRBJ2-1 TRBV9 ASSVGTSDEQF
TRBJ1-5 TRBV6-4 ASSRQGNNQPQH
TRBJ1-1 TRBV6-1 ASTRGLFNTEAF
TRBJ2-3 TRBV30 AWNPYTDTQY
TRBJ1-4 TRBV15 ATSRDFGATNEKLF
TRBJ1-4 TRBV19 ASRDYEKLF
TRBJ1-4 TRBV5-6 ASSLRRAGRVEKLF
- TRBV6-5 ASSPDRDTYEQY
TRBJ2-6 TRBV7-2 ASSSSTGANVLT
TRBJ2-1 TRBV30 AWSAPGSYNEQF
TRBJ1-3 TRBV6-6 ASSVRQLSGNTIY
TRBJ2-1 TRBV7-9 ASSPPGGGGNEQF